Sequencing of this T cell receptor (beta chain) was carried out in a study of shared clonotypes between healthy human individuals. On this clone itself: Its specificity is unknown. Other DNA sequences from this sample encode an identical CDR3 as well.

CDR1 is SGHRS and CDR2 is YFSETQ in the germline V gene. The CDR3 covers 15 residues. V gave up 4 bases and J gave up 2 bases; unmatched junction bases: 8. Sequencing was performed with immunoSEQ multiplex PCR; in TCRdb, only in-frame clones are kept and a portion is missing. The sample lists about 2,500,000 clones, around nine tenths occurring once. Regarding the study as a whole: Generally, naive subsets came out with larger estimated richness than memory subsets.

This receptor was obtained from a man younger than 30 in good health. Sequenced: naive CD4+ T cells sorted from blood. Described subset: CD45RA+ positively selected. The chain is built from TRBV5-1 and TRBJ2-7, with 8 bases matching TRBD1. CDR3 bases: TGCGCCAGCAGCCCCCGACAGGGGACCGCCTACGAGCAGTACTTC. The encoded protein is CASSPRQGTAYEQYF.